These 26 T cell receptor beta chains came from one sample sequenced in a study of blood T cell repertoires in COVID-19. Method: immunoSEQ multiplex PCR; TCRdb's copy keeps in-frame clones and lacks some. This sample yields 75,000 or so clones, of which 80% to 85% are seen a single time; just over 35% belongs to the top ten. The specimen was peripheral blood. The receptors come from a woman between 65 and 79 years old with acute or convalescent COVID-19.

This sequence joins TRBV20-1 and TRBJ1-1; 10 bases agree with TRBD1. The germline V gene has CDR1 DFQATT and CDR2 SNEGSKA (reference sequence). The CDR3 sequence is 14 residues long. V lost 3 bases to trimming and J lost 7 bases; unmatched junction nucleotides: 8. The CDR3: CSASDGQGGFEAFF. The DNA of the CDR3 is TGCAGTGCTAGTGACGGACAGGGGGGTTTTGAAGCTTTCTTT.

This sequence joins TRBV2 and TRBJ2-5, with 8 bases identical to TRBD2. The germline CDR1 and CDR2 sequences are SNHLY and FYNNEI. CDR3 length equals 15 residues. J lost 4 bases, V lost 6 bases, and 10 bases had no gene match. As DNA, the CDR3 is TGTGCCAGCAGATCCGGACTAGCCGTTCCAGAGACCCAGTACTTC. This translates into CASRSGLAVPETQYF.

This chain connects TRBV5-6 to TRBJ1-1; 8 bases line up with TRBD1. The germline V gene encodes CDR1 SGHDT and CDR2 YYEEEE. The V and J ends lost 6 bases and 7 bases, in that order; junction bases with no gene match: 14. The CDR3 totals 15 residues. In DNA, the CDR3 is TGTGCCAGCAACTTCGGACAGGGTTTTTATAGTGAAGCTTTCTTT. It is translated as CASNFGQGFYSEAFF.

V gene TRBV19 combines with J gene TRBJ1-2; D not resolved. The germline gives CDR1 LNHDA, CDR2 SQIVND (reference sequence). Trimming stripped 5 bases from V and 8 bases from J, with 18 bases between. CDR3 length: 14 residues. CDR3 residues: CASSPLAVARGYTF. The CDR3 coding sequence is TGTGCCAGTAGTCCCTTGGCGGTAGCAAGAGGCTACACCTTC.

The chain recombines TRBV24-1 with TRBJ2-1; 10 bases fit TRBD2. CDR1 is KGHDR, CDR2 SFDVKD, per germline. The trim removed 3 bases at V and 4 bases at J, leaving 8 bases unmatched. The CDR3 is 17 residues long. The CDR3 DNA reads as TGTGCCACCAGTGATCCTGAAGCGGGAGGGGGGTACAATGAGCAGTTCTTC. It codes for CATSDPEAGGGYNEQFF.

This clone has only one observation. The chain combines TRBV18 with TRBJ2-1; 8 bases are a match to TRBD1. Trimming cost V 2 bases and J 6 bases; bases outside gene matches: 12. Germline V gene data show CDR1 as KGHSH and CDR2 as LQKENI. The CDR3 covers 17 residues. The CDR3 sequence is CASSPKRFGQGSNEQFF. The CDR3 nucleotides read TGTGCCAGCTCACCAAAAAGATTCGGACAGGGTTCCAATGAGCAGTTCTTC.

Written as DNA, the CDR3 is TGTGCCAGCAGCTTGGATAGGACAGGGATCTACGGCTACACCTTC. Its protein is CASSLDRTGIYGYTF. The V and J genes are TRBV5-6 and TRBJ1-2; 8 nucleotides agree with TRBD1. Germline assignment: CDR1 SGHDT and CDR2 YYEEEE. V lost 0 bases to trimming and J lost 8 bases; unmatched junction nucleotides: 9. The CDR3 consists of 15 residues. The entire variable domain, with the rest obtained from reference TRBV5-6 and TRBJ1-2, is as follows: DAGVTQSPTHLIKTRGQQVTLRCSPKSGHDTVSWYQQALGQGPQFIFQYYEEEERQRGNFPDRFSGHQFPNYSSELNVNALLLGDSALYLCASSLDRTGIYGYTFGSGTRLTVV.

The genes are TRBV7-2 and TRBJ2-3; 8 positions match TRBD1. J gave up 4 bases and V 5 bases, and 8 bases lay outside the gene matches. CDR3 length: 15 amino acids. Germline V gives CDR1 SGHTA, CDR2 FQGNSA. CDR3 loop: CASSPDRGLADTQYF. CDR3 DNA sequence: TGTGCCAGCAGCCCCGACAGGGGATTGGCAGATACGCAGTATTTT.

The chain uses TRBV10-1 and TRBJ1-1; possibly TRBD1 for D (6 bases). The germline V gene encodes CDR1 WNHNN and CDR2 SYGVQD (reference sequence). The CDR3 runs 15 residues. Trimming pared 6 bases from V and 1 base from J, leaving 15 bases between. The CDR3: CASSDLGAPNTEAFF. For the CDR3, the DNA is TGCGCCAGCAGCGACCTGGGGGCCCCGAACACTGAAGCTTTCTTT.

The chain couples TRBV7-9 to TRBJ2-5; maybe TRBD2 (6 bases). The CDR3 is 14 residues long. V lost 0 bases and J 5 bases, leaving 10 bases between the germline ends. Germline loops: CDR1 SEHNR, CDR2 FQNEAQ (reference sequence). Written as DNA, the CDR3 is TGTGCCAGCAGCTTAGCTTCTAGCGTGGAGACCCAGTACTTC. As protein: CASSLASSVETQYF.

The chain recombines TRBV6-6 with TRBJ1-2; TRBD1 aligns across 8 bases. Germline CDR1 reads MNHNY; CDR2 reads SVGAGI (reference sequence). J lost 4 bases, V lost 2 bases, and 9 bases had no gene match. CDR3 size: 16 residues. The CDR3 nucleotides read TGTGCCAGCAGTTACACCGAGGACAGGGCCGCCTATGGCTACACCTTC. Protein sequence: CASSYTEDRAAYGYTF.

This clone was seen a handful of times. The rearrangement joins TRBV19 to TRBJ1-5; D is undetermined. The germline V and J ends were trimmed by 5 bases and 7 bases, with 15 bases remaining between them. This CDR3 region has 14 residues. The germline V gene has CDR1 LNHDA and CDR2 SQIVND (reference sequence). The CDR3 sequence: CASSGRATGQPQHF. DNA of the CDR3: TGTGCCAGTAGTGGCCGGGCTACGGGACAGCCCCAGCATTTT.

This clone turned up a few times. CDR3 nucleotide sequence: TGTGCCAGCAGCTCTAGGCCTGGCAGGGTCTACGAGCAGTACTTC. It specifies CASSSRPGRVYEQYF. The V gene is TRBV7-2, the J gene TRBJ2-7, with D possibly TRBD1 on 5 matching bases. The CDR3 totals 15 residues. The germline V gene encodes CDR1 SGHTA and CDR2 FQGNSA. V shed 4 bases and J shed 3 bases, with 16 bases lying between them.

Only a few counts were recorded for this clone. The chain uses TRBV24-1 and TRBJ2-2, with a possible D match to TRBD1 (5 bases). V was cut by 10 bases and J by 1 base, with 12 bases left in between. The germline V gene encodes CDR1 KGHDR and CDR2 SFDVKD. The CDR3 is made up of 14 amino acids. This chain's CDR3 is CATQGIMNTGELFF. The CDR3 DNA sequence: TGTGCCACGCAGGGCATAATGAACACCGGGGAGCTGTTTTTT.

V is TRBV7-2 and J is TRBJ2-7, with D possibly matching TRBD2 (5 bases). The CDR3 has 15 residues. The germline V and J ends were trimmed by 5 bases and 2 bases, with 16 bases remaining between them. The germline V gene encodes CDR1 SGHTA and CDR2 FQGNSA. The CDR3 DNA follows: TGTGCCAGCAGCCTCGGACGGGAAACAACCTACGAGCAGTACTTC. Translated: CASSLGRETTYEQYF.

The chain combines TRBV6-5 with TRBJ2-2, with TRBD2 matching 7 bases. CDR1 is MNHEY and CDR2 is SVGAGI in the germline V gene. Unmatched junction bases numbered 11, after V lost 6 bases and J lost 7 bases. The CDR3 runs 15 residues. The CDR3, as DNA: TGTGCCAGCAGGTGGCGGGAGAGTCTCGGCGGGGAGCTGTTTTTT. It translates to CASRWRESLGGELFF.

The CDR3 loop reads CASSEGLAGGDEQFF. The CDR3 DNA follows: TGTGCCAGCAGTGAGGGACTAGCGGGAGGGGACGAGCAGTTCTTC. This rearrangement joins TRBV2 to TRBJ2-1; 16 bases are a match to TRBD2. CDR1 is SNHLY, CDR2 FYNNEI, per germline. The CDR3 spans 15 residues. Trimming at V came to 3 bases and at J to 10 bases, leaving 3 bases not matched to a gene.

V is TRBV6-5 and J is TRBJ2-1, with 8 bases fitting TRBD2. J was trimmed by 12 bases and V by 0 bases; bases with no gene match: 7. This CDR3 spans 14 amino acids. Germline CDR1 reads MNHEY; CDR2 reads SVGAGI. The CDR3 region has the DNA TGTGCCAGCAGTTACTCGCCTAGCGGGTCTGCGCAGTTCTTC. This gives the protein CASSYSPSGSAQFF.

DNA for the CDR3: TGTGCCACCAGTTGGCGCAGGGATCACACAGATACGCAGTATTTT. The encoded protein is CATSWRRDHTDTQYF. The V call is TRBV24-1, the J call TRBJ2-3, with D perhaps TRBD1 (5 bases). Deletions cut 6 bases from V and 2 bases from J, with 14 bases between. The CDR3 contains 15 residues. CDR1 KGHDR and CDR2 SFDVKD come from the germline V gene.

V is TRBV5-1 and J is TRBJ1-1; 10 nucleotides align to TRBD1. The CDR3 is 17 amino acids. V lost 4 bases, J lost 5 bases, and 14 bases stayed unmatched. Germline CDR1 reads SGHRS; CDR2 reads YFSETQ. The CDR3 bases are TGCGCCAGCAGCCCACACCGGGACAGGGGATCAACGACTGAAGCTTTCTTT. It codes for CASSPHRDRGSTTEAFF.

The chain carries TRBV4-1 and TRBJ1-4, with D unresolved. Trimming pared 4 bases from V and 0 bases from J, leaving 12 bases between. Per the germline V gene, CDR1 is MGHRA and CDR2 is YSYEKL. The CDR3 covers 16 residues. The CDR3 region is CASSPRPTATNEKLFF. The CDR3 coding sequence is TGCGCCAGCAGCCCCAGACCTACAGCAACTAATGAAAAACTGTTTTTT.

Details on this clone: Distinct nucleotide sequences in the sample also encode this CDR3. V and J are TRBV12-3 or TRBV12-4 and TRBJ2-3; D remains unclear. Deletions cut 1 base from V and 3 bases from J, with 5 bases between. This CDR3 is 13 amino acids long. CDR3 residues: CASSLGTTDTQYF. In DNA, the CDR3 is TGTGCCAGCAGTTTAGGTACTACAGATACGCAGTATTTT.

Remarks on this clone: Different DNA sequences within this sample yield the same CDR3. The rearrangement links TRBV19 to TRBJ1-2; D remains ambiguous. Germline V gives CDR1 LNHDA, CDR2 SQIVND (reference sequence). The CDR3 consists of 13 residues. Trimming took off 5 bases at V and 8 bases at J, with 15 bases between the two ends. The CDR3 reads CASSPWTGEGYTF. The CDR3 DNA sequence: TGTGCCAGTAGTCCCTGGACCGGGGAAGGCTACACCTTC.

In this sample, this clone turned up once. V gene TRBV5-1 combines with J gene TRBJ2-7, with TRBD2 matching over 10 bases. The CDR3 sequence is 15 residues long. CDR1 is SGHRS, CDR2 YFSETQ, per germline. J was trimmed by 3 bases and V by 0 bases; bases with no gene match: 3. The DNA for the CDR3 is TGCGCCAGCAGCTTGGTAGCGGGAGGTCGCTACGAGCAGTACTTC. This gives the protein CASSLVAGGRYEQYF.

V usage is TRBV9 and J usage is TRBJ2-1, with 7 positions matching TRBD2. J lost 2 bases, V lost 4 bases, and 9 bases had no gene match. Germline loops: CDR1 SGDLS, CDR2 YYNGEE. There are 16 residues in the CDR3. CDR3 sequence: CASSPTGTNTYNEQFF. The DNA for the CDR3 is TGTGCCAGCAGCCCTACGGGGACTAACACCTACAATGAGCAGTTCTTC.

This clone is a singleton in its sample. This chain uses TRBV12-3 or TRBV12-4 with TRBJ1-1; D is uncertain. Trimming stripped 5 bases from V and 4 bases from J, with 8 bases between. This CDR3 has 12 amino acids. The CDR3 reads CASSHPGTEAFF. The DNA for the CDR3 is TGTGCCAGCAGTCACCCGGGCACTGAAGCTTTCTTT.